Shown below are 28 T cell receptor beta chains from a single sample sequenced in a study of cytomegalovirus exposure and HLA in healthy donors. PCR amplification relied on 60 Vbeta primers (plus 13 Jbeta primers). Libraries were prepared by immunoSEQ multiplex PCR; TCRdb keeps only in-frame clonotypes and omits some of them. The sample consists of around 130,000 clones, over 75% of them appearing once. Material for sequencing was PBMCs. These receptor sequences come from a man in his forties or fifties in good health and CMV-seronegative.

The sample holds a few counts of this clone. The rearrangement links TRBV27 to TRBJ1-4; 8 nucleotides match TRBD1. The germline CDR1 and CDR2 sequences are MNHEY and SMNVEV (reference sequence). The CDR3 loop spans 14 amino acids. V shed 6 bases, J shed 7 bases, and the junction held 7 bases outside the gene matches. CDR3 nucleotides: TGTGCCAGCAGCCCCGACAGGGGAAGTGAAAAACTGTTTTTT. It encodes CASSPDRGSEKLFF.

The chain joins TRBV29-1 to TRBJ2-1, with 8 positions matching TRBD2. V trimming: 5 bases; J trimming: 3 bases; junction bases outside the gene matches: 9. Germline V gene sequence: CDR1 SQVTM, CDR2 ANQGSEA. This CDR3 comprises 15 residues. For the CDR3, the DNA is TGCAGCGTTCCCGCGGGGGGCCTAAGCTACAATGAGCAGTTCTTC. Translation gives CSVPAGGLSYNEQFF.

Here the CDR3 DNA reads TGCAGCGTTGACACCCCCGGGACTACCTCCTACAATGAGCAGTTCTTC. Translated, it gives CSVDTPGTTSYNEQFF. This sequence joins TRBV29-1 and TRBJ2-1; 7 bases fit TRBD2. The germline V gene has CDR1 SQVTM and CDR2 ANQGSEA. After removal of 3 bases from V and 0 bases from J, the junction contained 8 bases not matched to a gene. The CDR3 consists of 16 residues.

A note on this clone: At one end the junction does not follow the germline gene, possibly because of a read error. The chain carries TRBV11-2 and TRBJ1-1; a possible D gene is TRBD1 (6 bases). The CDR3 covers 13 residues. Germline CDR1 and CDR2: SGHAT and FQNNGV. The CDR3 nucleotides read TGTGCCAGCAGCGCACAGGGAGACACTCAAGCTTTCTTT. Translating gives CASSAQGDTQAFF. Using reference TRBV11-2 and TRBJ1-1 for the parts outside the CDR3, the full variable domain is EAGVAQSPRYKIIEKRQSVAFWCNPISGHATLYWYQQILGQGPKLLIQFQNNGVVDDSQLPKDRFSAERLKGVDSTLKIQPAKLEDSAVYLCASSAQGDTQAFFGQGTRLTVV.

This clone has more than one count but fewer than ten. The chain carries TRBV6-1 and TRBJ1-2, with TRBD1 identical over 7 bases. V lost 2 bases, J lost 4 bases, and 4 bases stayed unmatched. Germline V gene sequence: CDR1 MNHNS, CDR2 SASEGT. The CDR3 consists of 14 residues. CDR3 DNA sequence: TGTGCCAGCAGTGAACGTCGGGACAGCTATGGCTACACCTTC. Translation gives CASSERRDSYGYTF.

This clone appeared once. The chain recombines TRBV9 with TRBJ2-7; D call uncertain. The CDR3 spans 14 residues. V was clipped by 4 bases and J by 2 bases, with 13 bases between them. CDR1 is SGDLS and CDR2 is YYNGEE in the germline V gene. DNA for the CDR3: TGTGCCAGCAGCCCCCTTGGAGTAACCTACGAGCAGTACTTC. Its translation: CASSPLGVTYEQYF.

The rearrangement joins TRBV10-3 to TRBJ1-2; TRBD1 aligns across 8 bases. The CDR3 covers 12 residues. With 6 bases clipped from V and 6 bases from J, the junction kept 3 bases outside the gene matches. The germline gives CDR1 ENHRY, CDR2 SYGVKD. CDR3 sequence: CAIRGQGDGYTF. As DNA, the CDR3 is TGTGCCATCAGAGGACAGGGTGATGGCTACACCTTC.

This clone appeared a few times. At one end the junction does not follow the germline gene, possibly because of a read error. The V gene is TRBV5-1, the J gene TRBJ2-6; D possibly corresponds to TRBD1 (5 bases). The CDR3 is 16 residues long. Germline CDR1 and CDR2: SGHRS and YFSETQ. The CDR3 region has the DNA TGCGCCAGCAGCCCGGTCGAGAGAGCTGGGGCCAACGGCCTGACTTTC. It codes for CASSPVERAGANGLTF.

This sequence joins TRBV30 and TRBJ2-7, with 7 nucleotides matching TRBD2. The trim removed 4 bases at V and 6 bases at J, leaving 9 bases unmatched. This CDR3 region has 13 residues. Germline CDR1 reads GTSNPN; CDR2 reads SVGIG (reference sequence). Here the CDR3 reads CAWIGGRAGEQYF. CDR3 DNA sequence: TGTGCCTGGATCGGTGGGAGGGCCGGCGAGCAGTACTTC.

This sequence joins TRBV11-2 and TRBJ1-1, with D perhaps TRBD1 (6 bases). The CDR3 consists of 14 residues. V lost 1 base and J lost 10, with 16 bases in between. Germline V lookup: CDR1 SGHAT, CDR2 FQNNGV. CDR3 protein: CASSLAAGVNGAFF. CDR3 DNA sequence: TGTGCCAGCAGCTTAGCGGCAGGGGTGAACGGAGCTTTCTTT.

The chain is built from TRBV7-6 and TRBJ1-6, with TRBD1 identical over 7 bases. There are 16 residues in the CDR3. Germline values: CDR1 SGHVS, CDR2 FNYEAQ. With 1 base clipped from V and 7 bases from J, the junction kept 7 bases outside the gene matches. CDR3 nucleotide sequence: TGTGCCAGCAGCTTAGAGGGACAGCCACTCAATTCACCCCTCCACTTT. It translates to CASSLEGQPLNSPLHF.

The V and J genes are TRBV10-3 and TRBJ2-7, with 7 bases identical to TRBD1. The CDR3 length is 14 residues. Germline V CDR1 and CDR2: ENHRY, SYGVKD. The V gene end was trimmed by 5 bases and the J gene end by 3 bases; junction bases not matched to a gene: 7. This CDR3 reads CAISIQGSLYEQYF. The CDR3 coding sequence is TGTGCCATCAGTATACAGGGGAGCCTCTACGAGCAGTACTTC.

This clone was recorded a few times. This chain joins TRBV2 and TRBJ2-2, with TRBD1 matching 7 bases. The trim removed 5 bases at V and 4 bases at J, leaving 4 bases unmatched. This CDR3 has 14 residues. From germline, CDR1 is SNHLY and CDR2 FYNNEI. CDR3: CASSWTGPTGELFF. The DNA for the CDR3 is TGTGCCAGCAGTTGGACAGGACCCACCGGGGAGCTGTTTTTT.

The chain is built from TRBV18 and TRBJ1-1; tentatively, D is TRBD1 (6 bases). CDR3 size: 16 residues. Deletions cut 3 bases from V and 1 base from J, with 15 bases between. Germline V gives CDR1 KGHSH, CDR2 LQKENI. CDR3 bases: TGTGCCAGCTCACCGGGTCTGGGGGCCGGGAACACTGAAGCTTTCTTT. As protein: CASSPGLGAGNTEAFF.

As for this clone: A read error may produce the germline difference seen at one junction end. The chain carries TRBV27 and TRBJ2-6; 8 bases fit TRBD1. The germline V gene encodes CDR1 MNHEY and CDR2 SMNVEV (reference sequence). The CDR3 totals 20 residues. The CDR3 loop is CASSLRDPTGVLAGANGLTF. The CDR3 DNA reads TGTGCCAGCAGTTTACGTGACCCGACAGGGGTCCTAGCTGGGGCCAACGGCCTGACTTTC. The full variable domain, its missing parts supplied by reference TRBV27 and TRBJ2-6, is EAQVTQNPRYLITVTGKKLTVTCSQNMNHEYMSWYRQDPGLGLRQIYYSMNVEVTDKGDVPEGYKVSRKEKRNFPLILESPSPNQTSLYFCASSLRDPTGVLAGANGLTFGAGSRLTVL.

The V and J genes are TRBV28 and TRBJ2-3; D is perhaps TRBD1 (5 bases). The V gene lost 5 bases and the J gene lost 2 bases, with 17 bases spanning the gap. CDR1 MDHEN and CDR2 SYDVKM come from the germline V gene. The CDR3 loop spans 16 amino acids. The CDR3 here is CASSLPDSNPTDTQYF. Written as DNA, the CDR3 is TGTGCCAGCAGTCTACCCGACAGCAACCCCACAGATACGCAGTATTTT.

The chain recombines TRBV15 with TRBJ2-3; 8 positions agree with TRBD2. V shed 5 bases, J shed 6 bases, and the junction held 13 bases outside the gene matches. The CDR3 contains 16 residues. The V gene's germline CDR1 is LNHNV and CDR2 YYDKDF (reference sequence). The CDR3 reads CATSGPQAGGMDTQYF. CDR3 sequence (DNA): TGTGCCACCAGCGGACCTCAGGCGGGAGGTATGGATACGCAGTATTTT.

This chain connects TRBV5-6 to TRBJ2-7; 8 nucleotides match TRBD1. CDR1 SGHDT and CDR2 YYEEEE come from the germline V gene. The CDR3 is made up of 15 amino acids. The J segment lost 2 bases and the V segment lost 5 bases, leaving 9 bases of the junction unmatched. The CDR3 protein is CASRGGQGAPYEQYF. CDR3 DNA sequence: TGTGCCAGCAGGGGGGGTCAGGGGGCTCCCTACGAGCAGTACTTC.

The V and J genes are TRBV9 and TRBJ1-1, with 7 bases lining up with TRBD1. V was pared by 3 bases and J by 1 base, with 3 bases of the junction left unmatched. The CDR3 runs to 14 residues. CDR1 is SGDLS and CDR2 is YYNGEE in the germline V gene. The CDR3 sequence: CASSDTGENTEAFF. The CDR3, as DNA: TGTGCCAGCAGCGACACAGGGGAGAACACTGAAGCTTTCTTT.

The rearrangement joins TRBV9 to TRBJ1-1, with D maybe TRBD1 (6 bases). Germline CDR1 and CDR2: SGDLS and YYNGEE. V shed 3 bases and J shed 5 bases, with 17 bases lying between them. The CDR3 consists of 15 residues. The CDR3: CASSEGGGLGTEAFF. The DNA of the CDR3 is TGTGCCAGCAGCGAGGGGGGAGGGTTAGGGACTGAAGCTTTCTTT.

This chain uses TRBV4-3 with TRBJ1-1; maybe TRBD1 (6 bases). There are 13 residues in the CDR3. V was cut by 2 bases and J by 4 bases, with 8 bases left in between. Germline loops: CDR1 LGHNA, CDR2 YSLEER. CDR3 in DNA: TGCGCCAGCAGCCAAATACAGGGCACTGAAGCTTTCTTT. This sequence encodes CASSQIQGTEAFF.

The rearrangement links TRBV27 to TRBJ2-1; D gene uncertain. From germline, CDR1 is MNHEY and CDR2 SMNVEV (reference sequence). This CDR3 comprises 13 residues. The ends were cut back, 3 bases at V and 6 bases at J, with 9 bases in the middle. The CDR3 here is CASSFVSLNEQFF. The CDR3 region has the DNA TGTGCCAGCAGTTTTGTTAGCCTCAATGAGCAGTTCTTC.

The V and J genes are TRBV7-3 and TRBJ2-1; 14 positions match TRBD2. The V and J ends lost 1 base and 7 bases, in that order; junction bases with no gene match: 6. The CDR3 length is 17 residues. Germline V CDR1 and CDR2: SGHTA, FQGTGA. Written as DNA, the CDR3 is TGTGCCAGCAGCTTAAGGTTCGGACTAGCGGGAGGAAATGAGCAGTTCTTC. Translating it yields CASSLRFGLAGGNEQFF. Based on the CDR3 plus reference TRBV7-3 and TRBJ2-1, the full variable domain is GAGVSQTPSNKVTEKGKYVELRCDPISGHTALYWYRQSLGQGPEFLIYFQGTGAADDSGLPNDRFFAVRPEGSVSTLKIQRTERGDSAVYLCASSLRFGLAGGNEQFFGPGTRLTVL.

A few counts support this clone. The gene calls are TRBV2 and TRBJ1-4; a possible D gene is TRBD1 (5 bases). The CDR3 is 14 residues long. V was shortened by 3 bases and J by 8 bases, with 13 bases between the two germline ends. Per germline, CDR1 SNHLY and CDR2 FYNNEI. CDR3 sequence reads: CASSDRVNVEKLFF. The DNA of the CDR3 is TGTGCCAGCAGTGACAGGGTGAACGTGGAAAAACTGTTTTTT.

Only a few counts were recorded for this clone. In nucleotides, the CDR3 is TGCGCCAGCAGGACAGGGGTGGCAGATACGCAGTATTTT. Translating gives CASRTGVADTQYF. V and J are TRBV23-1 and TRBJ2-3, with 8 bases aligning to TRBD1. TRBV23-1 is an open reading frame whose function is uncertain. The CDR3 totals 13 residues. Losses at the gene ends were 6 bases for V and 4 bases for J; bases not matched to a gene: 3.

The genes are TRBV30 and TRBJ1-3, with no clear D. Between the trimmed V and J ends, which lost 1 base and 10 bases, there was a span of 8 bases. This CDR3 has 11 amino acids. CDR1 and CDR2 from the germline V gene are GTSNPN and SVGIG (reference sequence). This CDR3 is CAWSDVTTIYF. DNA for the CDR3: TGTGCCTGGAGTGATGTGACAACCATATATTTT.

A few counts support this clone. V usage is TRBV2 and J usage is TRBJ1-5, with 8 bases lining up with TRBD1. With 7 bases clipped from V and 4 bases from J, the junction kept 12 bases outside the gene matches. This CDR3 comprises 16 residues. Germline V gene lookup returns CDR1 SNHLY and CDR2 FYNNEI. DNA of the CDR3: TGTGCCAGCATGCTAGACAGGGGCCGCAGAAATCAGCCCCAGCATTTT. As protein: CASMLDRGRRNQPQHF. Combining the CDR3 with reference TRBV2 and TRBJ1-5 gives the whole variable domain EPEVTQTPSHQVTQMGQEVILRCVPISNHLYFYWYRQILGQKVEFLVSFYNNEISEKSEIFDDQFSVERPDGSNFTLKIRSTKLEDSAMYFCASMLDRGRRNQPQHFGDGTRLSIL.

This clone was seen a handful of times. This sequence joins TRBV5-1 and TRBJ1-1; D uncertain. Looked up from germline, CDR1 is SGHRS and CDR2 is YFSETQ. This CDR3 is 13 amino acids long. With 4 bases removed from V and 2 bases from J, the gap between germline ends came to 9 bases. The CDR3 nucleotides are TGCGCCAGCAGCGTGGATTCAAACACTGAAGCTTTCTTT. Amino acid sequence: CASSVDSNTEAFF.